Shown below are 17 T cell receptor beta chains from a single sample sequenced in a study of blood T cell repertoires in COVID-19. Some clones are missing from TCRdb's copy, which holds only in-frame ones; the method was immunoSEQ multiplex PCR. The sample yields 300,000 to 350,000 clones, 75% to 90% seen once. Sequenced sample: PBMCs or T cells enriched from blood (not recorded which). The source of these receptors is a man aged 25-45 years who had recovered from COVID-19.

The chain joins TRBV5-1 to TRBJ2-2, with 8 bases identical to TRBD1. The V gene end was trimmed by 4 bases and the J gene end by 3 bases; junction bases not matched to a gene: 2. The CDR3 is 14 amino acids. The germline gives CDR1 SGHRS, CDR2 YFSETQ. CDR3 sequence reads: CASSATGDTGELFF. The CDR3 nucleotides are TGCGCCAGCAGCGCGACAGGGGACACCGGGGAGCTGTTTTTT.

The chain couples TRBV7-9 to TRBJ2-3; possible D gene TRBD2, 6 bases. V was shortened by 2 bases and J by 0 bases, with 21 bases between the two germline ends. There are 19 residues in the CDR3. The V gene's germline CDR1 is SEHNR and CDR2 FQNEAQ (reference sequence). This chain's CDR3 is CASSLFRLRAGISTDTQYF. CDR3 sequence (DNA): TGTGCCAGCAGCTTATTTCGTCTTCGGGCGGGGATTAGCACAGATACGCAGTATTTT. Variable domain in full (rest from reference TRBV7-9 and TRBJ2-3): DTGVSQNPRHKITKRGQNVTFRCDPISEHNRLYWYRQTLGQGPEFLTYFQNEAQLEKSRLLSDRFSAERPKGSFSTLEIQRTEQGDSAMYLCASSLFRLRAGISTDTQYFGPGTRLTVL.

The gene calls are TRBV6-2 or TRBV6-3 and TRBJ2-5, with D perhaps matching TRBD2 (6 bases). The CDR3 consists of 15 residues. The germline gives CDR1 MNHEY, CDR2 SVGEGT. V was shortened by 2 bases and J by 4 bases, with 14 bases between the two germline ends. CDR3 DNA: TGTGCCAGCAGTTACCAGGGCGGGAATCGAGAGACCCAGTACTTC. It encodes CASSYQGGNRETQYF.

The chain has TRBV5-1 and TRBJ2-3, with 9 positions matching TRBD2. The CDR3 is 16 amino acids. Germline V gives CDR1 SGHRS, CDR2 YFSETQ. Trimming at V came to 0 bases and at J to 6 bases, leaving 8 bases not matched to a gene. The CDR3 coding sequence is TGCGCCAGCAGCTTGGACTCGCGGGGGGGCGTCGATACGCAGTATTTT. Translating gives CASSLDSRGGVDTQYF.

This chain connects TRBV5-1 to TRBJ2-5, with a weak D call TRBD1 (6 bases). V lost 4 bases, J lost 5 bases, and 15 bases lay in between. This CDR3 contains 14 residues. Germline V gene sequence: CDR1 SGHRS, CDR2 YFSETQ. As DNA, the CDR3 is TGCGCCAGCAGCCCCCAAGGGCAGGGGGAGACCCAGTACTTC. It encodes CASSPQGQGETQYF. Full variable domain (rest looked up from reference TRBV5-1 and TRBJ2-5): KAGVTQTPRYLIKTRGQQVTLSCSPISGHRSVSWYQQTPGQGLQFLFEYFSETQRNKGNFPGRFSGRQFSNSRSEMNVSTLELGDSALYLCASSPQGQGETQYFGPGTRLLVL.

The chain recombines TRBV5-1 with TRBJ2-1; 9 bases are shared with TRBD1. The length of the CDR3 is 16 residues. Per germline, CDR1 SGHRS and CDR2 YFSETQ. Unmatched junction bases numbered 5, after V lost 0 bases and J lost 4 bases. The CDR3 spells CASSLVGTGLYNEQFF. The DNA for the CDR3 is TGCGCCAGCAGCTTGGTTGGGACAGGGTTGTACAATGAGCAGTTCTTC.

The chain carries TRBV27 and TRBJ2-7, with D perhaps matching TRBD1 (5 bases). Germline V CDR1 and CDR2: MNHEY, SMNVEV (reference sequence). This CDR3 contains 16 residues. V was pared by 0 bases and J by 3 bases, with 15 bases between. Here the CDR3 reads CASSLSQTPGNYEQYF. CDR3 nucleotides: TGTGCCAGCAGTTTATCCCAAACGCCAGGGAACTACGAGCAGTACTTC.

This chain joins TRBV5-1 and TRBJ1-5; 9 bases are a match to TRBD1. CDR1 is SGHRS and CDR2 is YFSETQ in the germline V gene. The CDR3 is 14 residues long. The J segment lost 7 bases and the V segment lost 4 bases, leaving 6 bases of the junction unmatched. In DNA form, the CDR3 reads TGCGCCAGCAGCGTAGGGACAGGGCGACAGCCCCAGCATTTT. Protein product: CASSVGTGRQPQHF.

The chain joins TRBV7-3 to TRBJ2-2; 7 bases match TRBD2. The CDR3 covers 16 residues. Trimming removed 3 bases from V and 7 bases from J; junction bases left unmatched: 11. Germline loops: CDR1 SGHTA, CDR2 FQGTGA. The CDR3 region is CASSFLGSGLHGELFF. As DNA, the CDR3 is TGTGCCAGCAGCTTCCTGGGTAGCGGGCTCCACGGGGAGCTGTTTTTT.

The chain employs TRBV29-1 and TRBJ1-1, with a tentative D call TRBD1 (6 bases). The CDR3 is 14 residues long. V was clipped by 1 base and J by 0 bases, with 9 bases between them. The germline CDR1 and CDR2 sequences are SQVTM and ANQGSEA. As DNA, the CDR3 is TGCAGCGTTGAAGTACAGGGCCTGAACACTGAAGCTTTCTTT. This codes for CSVEVQGLNTEAFF.

This chain joins TRBV4-1 and TRBJ2-7; D gene uncertain. CDR3 size: 16 residues. Germline V gene lookup returns CDR1 MGHRA and CDR2 YSYEKL. The germline V and J ends were trimmed by 1 base and 0 bases, with 13 bases remaining between them. CDR3 sequence: CASSQGSAESSYEQYF. The DNA for the CDR3 is TGCGCCAGCAGCCAAGGGTCGGCGGAGAGCTCCTACGAGCAGTACTTC.

The V gene is TRBV2, the J gene TRBJ1-6; TRBD1 might be the D (5 bases). The CDR3 is 15 amino acids. The V end lost 5 bases, the J end lost 10 bases, and 18 bases lay between the germline ends. The germline V gene encodes CDR1 SNHLY and CDR2 FYNNEI. CDR3 nucleotide sequence: TGTGCCAGCAGTCGTAGCCAGGGTGATCGATCACCCCTCCACTTT. It encodes CASSRSQGDRSPLHF.

In its sample, this clone was seen many times. V and J are TRBV21-1 and TRBJ2-7; the table's TRBD2 call for D was not verified on the DNA. TRBV21-1 is a documented pseudogene. The CDR3 is made up of 15 amino acids. CDR3: CASSNPSCSSYEQYF. The CDR3 DNA reads as TGTGCCAGCAGCAACCCTAGCTGTTCCTCCTACGAGCAGTACTTC.

The V call is TRBV3-1 (or the pseudogene TRBV3-2), the J call TRBJ2-5; 8 bases align to TRBD2. V gave up 6 bases and J gave up 3 bases; unmatched junction bases: 6. Germline lookup yields CDR1 LGHDT and CDR2 YNNKEL (reference sequence). This CDR3 has 14 amino acids. The CDR3 loop reads CASRWRGVEETQYF. CDR3 in DNA: TGTGCCAGCAGGTGGCGGGGGGTTGAAGAGACCCAGTACTTC.

Here the CDR3 reads CASTPQSYYGYTF. The CDR3 region has the DNA TGTGCCAGCACTCCTCAGTCATACTATGGCTACACCTTC. The chain is built from TRBV12-3 or TRBV12-4 and TRBJ1-2; D uncertain. V was clipped by 7 bases and J by 3 bases, with 12 bases between them. CDR3 length: 13 residues.

The chain employs TRBV5-8 and TRBJ1-1, with TRBD1 identical over 9 bases. The V gene's germline CDR1 is SGHTS and CDR2 YDEGEE. Losses at the gene ends were 3 bases for V and 1 base for J; bases not matched to a gene: 13. The CDR3 runs to 18 residues. DNA of the CDR3: TGTGCCAGCAGCTCAGTGGACAGGGGTTGGTTCGAGAACACTGAAGCTTTCTTT. This gives the protein CASSSVDRGWFENTEAFF.

This clone appeared a single time. The chain couples TRBV6-2 or TRBV6-3 to TRBJ1-5; no definite D call. V was cut by 2 bases and J by 4 bases, with 18 bases left in between. From germline, CDR1 is MNHEY and CDR2 SVGEGT. CDR3 length: 17 residues. In DNA form, the CDR3 reads TGTGCCAGCAGTTACAGGACTGTTAGGGCAAGGAATCAGCCCCAGCATTTT. Translation gives CASSYRTVRARNQPQHF.